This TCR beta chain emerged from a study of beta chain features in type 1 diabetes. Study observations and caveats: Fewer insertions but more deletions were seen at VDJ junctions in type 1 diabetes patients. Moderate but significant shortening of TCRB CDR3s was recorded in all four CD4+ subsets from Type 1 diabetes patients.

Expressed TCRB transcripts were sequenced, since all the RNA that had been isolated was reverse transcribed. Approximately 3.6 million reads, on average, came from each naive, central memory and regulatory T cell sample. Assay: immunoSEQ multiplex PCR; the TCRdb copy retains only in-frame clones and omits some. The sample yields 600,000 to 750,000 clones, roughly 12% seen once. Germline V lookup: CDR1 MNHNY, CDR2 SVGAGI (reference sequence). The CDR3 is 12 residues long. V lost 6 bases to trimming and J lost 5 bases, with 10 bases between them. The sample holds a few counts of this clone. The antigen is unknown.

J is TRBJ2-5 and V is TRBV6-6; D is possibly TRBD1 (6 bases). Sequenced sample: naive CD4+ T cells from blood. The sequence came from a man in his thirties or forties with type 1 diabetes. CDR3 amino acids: CASSTQGETQYF. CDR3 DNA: TGTGCCAGCAGCACCCAGGGGGAGACCCAGTACTTC.